This T cell receptor (beta chain) was found in a study of shared clonotypes between healthy human individuals. Assay used: immunoSEQ multiplex PCR; TCRdb lists only in-frame clones, some missing. The sample includes 950,000 to 1,200,000 clones, 60% to 85% seen only once; the top ten take 0.89%. The length of the CDR3 is 14 residues. CDR1 is MNHEY, CDR2 SMNVEV, per germline (reference sequence). The V segment lost 5 bases and the J segment 5 bases; nucleotides outside the gene matches: 6. Material: memory CD4+ T cells from PBMCs. Subset meaning: CD45RA-negative fraction. The chain has TRBV27 and TRBJ1-5, with 7 bases aligning to TRBD1. The clonotype originates from a man younger than 35 in good health. Some clones in this sample may be carry-over from other donors' samples. The CDR3 DNA reads TGTGCCAGCAGTCTCCGGGACAGTGATCAGCCCCAGCATTTT. It encodes CASSLRDSDQPQHF.